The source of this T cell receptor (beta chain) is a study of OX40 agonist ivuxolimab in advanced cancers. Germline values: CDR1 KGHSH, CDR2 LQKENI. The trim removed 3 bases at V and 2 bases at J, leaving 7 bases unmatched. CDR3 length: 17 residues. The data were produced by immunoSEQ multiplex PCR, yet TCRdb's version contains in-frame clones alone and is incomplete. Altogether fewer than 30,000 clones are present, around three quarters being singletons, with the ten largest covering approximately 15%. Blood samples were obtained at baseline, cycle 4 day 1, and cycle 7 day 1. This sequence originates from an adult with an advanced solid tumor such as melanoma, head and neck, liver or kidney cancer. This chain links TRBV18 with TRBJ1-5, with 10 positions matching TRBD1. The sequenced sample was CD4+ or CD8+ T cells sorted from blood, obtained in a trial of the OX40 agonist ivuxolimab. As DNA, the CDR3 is TGTGCCAGCTCACCGACAGGGGGCTTAGGTGGCAATCAGCCCCAGCATTTT. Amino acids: CASSPTGGLGGNQPQHF.